Listed below are T cell receptor beta chains from one sample, sequenced in a study of human T cells and chemical hapten exposure. Using its own MiXCR run on the RACE reads, TCRdb lists one record per CDR3 protein. Counted here are about 360,000 distinct CDR3 sequences, around 7% occurring once; the ten biggest clones make up about 8%. Sequencing was performed on whole blood, taken in connection with sensitization to the hapten diphenylcyclopropenone (DPC). The receptors originated from a woman aged 18-30 years with alopecia areata. Some clones in this sample may be carry-over from other donors' samples. CDR3s include the opening cysteine and the closing phenylalanine or tryptophan. Fields, in order: D gene, clone size, V gene, J gene, CDR3 DNA, CDR3 protein. The D gene is left open where the match is weak. A row's size may be missing; if present it is once, few, many or a size class.

TRBD1	few	TRBV29-1	TRBJ2-6	TGCAGCGTTGAGGGTCGGGACAGGGTATCTGGGGCCAACGTCCTGACTTTC	CSVEGRDRVSGANVLTF
.	few	TRBV29-1	TRBJ2-1	TGCAGCGTTGTACGGGGGTTTTATGAGCAGTTCTTC	CSVVRGFYEQFF
.	few	TRBV5-6	TRBJ1-1	TGTGCCAGCACCTCATACCTTCGGGACAAGAAGGGTGAAGCTTTCTTT	CASTSYLRDKKGEAFF
.	few	TRBV13	TRBJ1-2	TGTGCCAGCAGCTTAGCCCCCACAGGTGGTGTACATGGCTACACCTTC	CASSLAPTGGVHGYTF
.	.	TRBV27	TRBJ1-1	TGTGCCAGCATCTTACGACGGGGGAACACTGAAGCTTTCTTT	CASILRRGNTEAFF
TRBD1	.	TRBV28	TRBJ1-6	TGTGCCAGCAGTTCCGACAGGGGTAATTCACCCCTCCACTTT	CASSSDRGNSPLHF
.	few	TRBV2	TRBJ1-5	TGTGCCAGCGGCCTCCTGAGTAGCAATCAGCCCCAGCATTTT	CASGLLSSNQPQHF
.	.	TRBV11-2	TRBJ2-7	TGTGCCAGCAGCTTCGTTTCAGGAGAGCAGTACTTC	CASSFVSGEQYF
.	.	TRBV19	TRBJ2-5	TGTGCCAGTAGTATAGATCGGGGCACACAAGAGACCCAGTACTTC	CASSIDRGTQETQYF
TRBD2	many	TRBV6-4	TRBJ2-3	TGTGCCAGCAGTGACACCCTAGCGGGGGGGCGAGATACGCAGTATTTT	CASSDTLAGGRDTQYF
.	.	TRBV28	TRBJ2-7	TGTGCCAGCAGTTTCATCCAGGTCGAATACGAGCAGTACTTC	CASSFIQVEYEQYF
.	few	TRBV15	TRBJ2-3	TGTGCCACCAGCAGAGATCCAGGGGGGGCCACAGATACGCAGTATTTT	CATSRDPGGATDTQYF
.	.	TRBV19	TRBJ2-3	TGTGCCAGTAGTGCCGCCCAGGGTGTGACAGATACGCAGTATTTT	CASSAAQGVTDTQYF
.	once	TRBV4-3	TRBJ2-7	TGCGCCAGCAGCCAAGATACACGGTACGAGCAGTACTTC	CASSQDTRYEQYF
.	.	TRBV7-2	TRBJ2-7	TGTGCCAGCAGCCCCGGCGCTAGCGAGCAGTACTTC	CASSPGASEQYF
.	.	TRBV29-1	TRBJ1-2	TGCAGCGTTGAAGCCGGGGCAGGGATCTATGGCTACACCTTC	CSVEAGAGIYGYTF
.	many	TRBV29-1	TRBJ2-3	TGCAGCGCCGTTGACCGGATCCTAAGCACAGATACGCAGTATTTT	CSAVDRILSTDTQYF
TRBD1	.	TRBV7-9	TRBJ1-4	TGTGCCAGCAGCTTGAAGGACAGGGAGGCTGAAAAACTGTTTTTT	CASSLKDREAEKLFF
TRBD2	.	TRBV4-2	TRBJ2-1	TGTGCCAGCAGCCAAGGAGGAGAACTAGCGTACAATGAGCAGTTCTTC	CASSQGGELAYNEQFF
.	few	TRBV7-8	TRBJ1-1	TGTGCCAGCAGCTTCATGGGGGGAGCTGAAGCTTTCTTT	CASSFMGGAEAFF
.	few	TRBV9	TRBJ1-1	TGTGCCAGCAGCGGGAGACAGCCAAACACTGAAGCTTTCTTT	CASSGRQPNTEAFF
.	few	TRBV12-3/TRBV12-4	TRBJ1-1	TGTGCCAGCAGTACACAGGGTCACACTGAAGCTTTCTTT	CASSTQGHTEAFF
TRBD1	few	TRBV2	TRBJ1-4	TGTGCCAGCAGTCAGGGGGAGCTGGGGAAACTGTTTTTT	CASSQGELGKLFF
TRBD1	.	TRBV6-2/TRBV6-3	TRBJ2-7	TGTGCCAGCAGTTACCGGGGACAGGGAGACAACGAGCAGTACTTC	CASSYRGQGDNEQYF
TRBD1	few	TRBV7-3	TRBJ1-2	TGTGCCAGCAGCTTAATGGGGGGACAGGCTGATGGCTACACCTTC	CASSLMGGQADGYTF
.	many	TRBV7-6	TRBJ1-4	TGTGCCAGCAGCTTAGGACAGCCCGCAACTAATGAAAAACTGTTTTTT	CASSLGQPATNEKLFF
TRBD2	many	TRBV6-2/TRBV6-3	TRBJ2-1	TGTGCCAGCAGTTCGACTAGCGCTACTAGGATAAGCTCCTACAATGAGCAGTTCTTC	CASSSTSATRISSYNEQFF
.	once	TRBV20-1	TRBJ2-7	TGCAGTGCTAGAGATATGACCTACAGATCCTACGAGCAGTACTTC	CSARDMTYRSYEQYF
.	.	TRBV7-2	TRBJ2-7	TGTGCCAGCAGCTTCGCTGTAACCTACGAGCAGTACTTC	CASSFAVTYEQYF
TRBD2	.	TRBV27	TRBJ2-1	TGTGCCAGCAGTTTCCTCCGGGCGGGGGGGAACAGTGAGCAGTTCTTC	CASSFLRAGGNSEQFF
.	.	TRBV29-1	TRBJ1-1	TGCAGCATTCACGAGGGGGAAGCTTTCTTT	CSIHEGEAFF
TRBD1	few	TRBV27	TRBJ1-5	TGTGCCAGCAGCACGACAGGGATCGGTCAGCCCCAGCATTTT	CASSTTGIGQPQHF
TRBD1	.	TRBV28	TRBJ2-7	TGTGCCAGCAGTGAGGGGACAGGGACCTACGAGCAGTACTTC	CASSEGTGTYEQYF
TRBD1	many	TRBV5-4	TRBJ2-4	TGTGCCAGCAGCTCCAGACAGGGGGCCCTGAACATTCAGTACTTC	CASSSRQGALNIQYF
.	many	TRBV6-1	TRBJ2-7	TGTGCCAGCAGTGCCAACTGGGAAACAGGCGAGCAGTACTTC	CASSANWETGEQYF
TRBD2	many	TRBV7-2	TRBJ2-3	TGTGCCAGCAGCTTAGAGGCGGCGGGGGGGCTTCGAACAGATACGCAGTATTTT	CASSLEAAGGLRTDTQYF
TRBD1	few	TRBV4-3	TRBJ1-2	TGCGCCAGCAGCCAAGATGGCAGGGGGCCCCAAAATGGCTACACCTTC	CASSQDGRGPQNGYTF
.	.	TRBV6-1	TRBJ1-5	TGTGCCAGCCATTCGAGGCAGCCCCAGCATTTT	CASHSRQPQHF
.	many	TRBV6-6	TRBJ2-3	TGTGCCAGCGATCCCGCCGGAAACACAGATACGCAGTATTTT	CASDPAGNTDTQYF
.	.	TRBV20-1	TRBJ1-1	TGCAGTGCTAGAAAAATGATACGGGAGGACACTGAAGCTTTCTTT	CSARKMIREDTEAFF
.	many	TRBV11-2	TRBJ2-1	TGTGCCAGCAGCTTCGTGGCTGGGCTTGGAGGGAGCAATGAGCAGTTCTTC	CASSFVAGLGGSNEQFF
TRBD1	.	TRBV6-5	TRBJ1-3	TGTGCCAGCACCCAGGGGGCTCGGGGAAACACCATATATTTT	CASTQGARGNTIYF
.	many	TRBV5-6	TRBJ1-1	TGTGCCAGCAGCTGGCAGGGATTCAACACTGAAGCTTTCTTT	CASSWQGFNTEAFF
TRBD1	.	TRBV24-1	TRBJ2-5	TGTGCCACCAGTGACAGGGGGCAAGAGACCCAGTACTTC	CATSDRGQETQYF